This TCR beta chain was captured in a study of T cell responses to AZD1222 COVID-19 vaccine. Findings of the study overall: There were mostly white British donors and more females than males, and clonal diversity was possibly underestimated. At baseline, just five to seven AZD1222 recipients tested seropositive.

Sequenced by immunoSEQ multiplex PCR; TCRdb stores in-frame clones only, minus some. This table holds tens of thousands of clones, less than 95% found once. Comment on this clone: Its antigen is unidentified.

Trimming pared 5 bases from V and 0 bases from J, leaving 22 bases between. Germline-derived CDR1 and CDR2 are SGHTA and FQGNSA. There are 19 residues in the CDR3. Second doses at about 4 or about 12 weeks were pooled. This specimen consisted of peripheral blood, obtained 28 days after the second AZD1222 dose. The rearrangement joins TRBV7-2 to TRBJ1-4, with D tentatively TRBD1 (6 bases). The clonotype comes from an adult who received the AZD1222 COVID-19 vaccine. This CDR3 is CASSGFRGGIKATNEKLFF. CDR3 sequence (DNA): TGTGCCAGCAGCGGTTTCAGGGGTGGGATTAAGGCAACTAATGAAAAACTGTTTTTT. Using reference TRBV7-2 and TRBJ1-4 for the parts outside the CDR3, the full variable domain is GAGVSQSPSNKVTEKGKDVELRCDPISGHTALYWYRQSLGQGLEFLIYFQGNSAPDKSGLPSDRFSAERTGGSVSTLTIQRTQQEDSAVYLCASSGFRGGIKATNEKLFFGSGTQLSVL.